The next 7 T cell receptor beta chains were all read from a single sample in a study of blood T cell repertoires in COVID-19. Data came from immunoSEQ multiplex PCR; TCRdb stores just in-frame clones and leaves some out. The sample holds 340,000 or so clones; around nine tenths are singletons and the top ten take 1%. The sample taken for sequencing was peripheral blood. The receptors here all came from a man in his forties or fifties with active or convalescent COVID-19.

This chain uses TRBV4-3 with TRBJ2-7, with TRBD1 matching 12 bases. V dropped 4 bases and J dropped 3; count of bases not matched to a gene: 4. This CDR3 spans 15 amino acids. Germline lookup yields CDR1 LGHNA and CDR2 YSLEER. In DNA, the CDR3 is TGCGCCAGCAGCCGGGGACAGGGGGCGAACTACGAGCAGTACTTC. Its translation: CASSRGQGANYEQYF.

CDR3 sequence (DNA): TGTGCCTGCCCGAGACAGGGGTCCTACGAGCAGTACTTC. It codes for CACPRQGSYEQYF. V and J are TRBV30 and TRBJ2-7; 8 bases align to TRBD1. The length of the CDR3 is 13 residues. CDR1 GTSNPN and CDR2 SVGIG come from the germline V gene (reference sequence). The ends lost 6 bases at V and 1 base at J; junction bases unmatched: 5.

V gene TRBV19 combines with J gene TRBJ1-4, with 12 bases identical to TRBD1. The CDR3 sequence is 16 residues long. V dropped 8 bases and J dropped 7; count of bases not matched to a gene: 11. Per germline, CDR1 LNHDA and CDR2 SQIVND (reference sequence). DNA for the CDR3: TGTGCCAGTGAAGCCGGGACAGGGGGCTTTAGTGAAAAACTGTTTTTT. Translating gives CASEAGTGGFSEKLFF.

This clone was seen a single time. The V gene is TRBV7-2, the J gene TRBJ2-1; D ambiguous. The CDR3 length is 15 residues. The V end lost 5 bases, the J end lost 5 bases, and 16 bases lay between the germline ends. Germline V gives CDR1 SGHTA, CDR2 FQGNSA. In DNA form, the CDR3 reads TGTGCCAGCAGCAAGCAGCGAGGTTGGGACAATGAGCAGTTCTTC. This sequence encodes CASSKQRGWDNEQFF. The full variable domain, its missing parts supplied by reference TRBV7-2 and TRBJ2-1, is GAGVSQSPSNKVTEKGKDVELRCDPISGHTALYWYRQSLGQGLEFLIYFQGNSAPDKSGLPSDRFSAERTGGSVSTLTIQRTQQEDSAVYLCASSKQRGWDNEQFFGPGTRLTVL.

This clone has just one count. The rearrangement joins TRBV7-2 to TRBJ2-1; 11 positions match TRBD2. V lost 4 bases and J lost 9; bases outside the gene matches: 17. The CDR3 spans 18 residues. The germline V gene has CDR1 SGHTA and CDR2 FQGNSA. The DNA for the CDR3 is TGTGCCAGCAGCTCAAGAAGGGGTAGCGGGGGGGCTTTCGGTGAGCAGTTCTTC. Translation gives CASSSRRGSGGAFGEQFF.

The chain combines TRBV9 with TRBJ1-5; no definite D call. Trimming took 0 bases from V and 0 from J, leaving 19 bases between them. The CDR3 extends over 19 amino acids. CDR1 and CDR2 (germline): SGDLS, YYNGEE. The CDR3: CASSVDRSVSVISNQPQHF. The CDR3 nucleotides read TGTGCCAGCAGCGTAGATCGTTCGGTGTCGGTAATTAGCAATCAGCCCCAGCATTTT.

This sequence joins TRBV29-1 and TRBJ2-3; 8 positions match TRBD2. The CDR3 has 13 amino acids. Losses at the gene ends were 3 bases for V and 8 bases for J; bases not matched to a gene: 7. Germline CDR1 and CDR2: SQVTM and ANQGSEA. CDR3 protein: CSVDAGGRGTQYF. The CDR3 bases are TGCAGCGTTGATGCGGGGGGCAGAGGTACGCAGTATTTT.